This passage covers 8 T cell receptor beta chains from one sample sequenced in a study of T cells in Graves' hyperthyroidism and ophthalmopathy. Researchers amplified the TCR beta CDR3 regions from RNA transcripts. HTBI primers were used for first-round RT-PCR of the TCR CDR3. A single record per CDR3 protein comes from TCRdb applying MiXCR to the multiplex PCR reads. The sample carries around 180,000 distinct CDR3 sequences, about 15% recorded once. Material: blood. The receptor source for this set is a woman between 50 and 59 years old with Graves' hyperthyroidism.

The V gene is TRBV10-3, the J gene TRBJ1-1; D unclear. V gave up 6 bases and J gave up 1 base, with 15 bases separating them. This CDR3 has 15 residues. The germline V gene encodes CDR1 ENHRY and CDR2 SYGVKD. The CDR3 DNA reads as TGTGCCATCAGGGGATCGACGGTGAAGAACACTGAAGCTTTCTTT. Protein sequence: CAIRGSTVKNTEAFF.

The chain joins TRBV9 to TRBJ1-1; D gene unclear. CDR1 and CDR2 from the germline V gene are SGDLS and YYNGEE. This CDR3 region has 15 residues. With 1 base removed from V and 1 base from J, the gap between germline ends came to 11 bases. The CDR3 sequence is CASSVFADTNTEAFF. Written as DNA, the CDR3 is TGTGCCAGCAGCGTATTTGCTGACACGAACACTGAAGCTTTCTTT.

This clonotype was observed many times. V usage is TRBV5-6 and J usage is TRBJ1-5; D gene ambiguous. The CDR3 runs to 15 residues. Per germline, CDR1 SGHDT and CDR2 YYEEEE. Trimming took 2 bases from V and 4 from J, leaving 13 bases between them. CDR3 in DNA: TGTGCCAGCAGCTTCTCTGGGCGGCTGAATCAGCCCCAGCATTTT. The encoded protein is CASSFSGRLNQPQHF.

This clonotype has a count of ten or more. The chain employs TRBV2 and TRBJ2-7; 7 bases are a match to TRBD2. The trim removed 1 base at V and 6 bases at J, leaving 3 bases unmatched. Germline V gene data show CDR1 as SNHLY and CDR2 as FYNNEI. CDR3 length: 13 amino acids. As DNA, the CDR3 is TGTGCCAGCAGTGAAGGGGGGGGAGGCGAGCAGTACTTC. The encoded protein is CASSEGGGGEQYF.

This clonotype was picked up many times. The chain joins TRBV28 to TRBJ1-5; D remains ambiguous. This CDR3 has 15 residues. The V gene's germline CDR1 is MDHEN and CDR2 SYDVKM. Trimming removed 3 bases at V and 0 bases at J, with 9 bases between. The CDR3 here is CASSLEIFSNQPQHF. DNA of the CDR3: TGTGCCAGCAGTTTGGAGATCTTTAGCAATCAGCCCCAGCATTTT.

V and J are TRBV27 and TRBJ2-3; D is unclear. The length of the CDR3 is 14 residues. V lost 5 bases and J 0 bases, leaving 9 bases between the germline ends. Germline V lookup: CDR1 MNHEY, CDR2 SMNVEV (reference sequence). CDR3 coding DNA: TGTGCCAGCAGTCGCAGCCCTAGCACAGATACGCAGTATTTT. Translated: CASSRSPSTDTQYF.

This clonotype has a count of ten or more. CDR3 DNA: TGTGCCAGCAGTTTACCCAACTCCCTGGAACCACCCCTCCACTTT. Amino acids: CASSLPNSLEPPLHF. The V gene is TRBV28, the J gene TRBJ1-6; D gene ambiguous. The V end was cut by 2 bases, the J end by 11 bases, with 16 bases between. The germline V gene encodes CDR1 MDHEN and CDR2 SYDVKM. CDR3 length: 15 residues.

The gene calls are TRBV11-3 and TRBJ2-7; D is undetermined. V was shortened by 0 bases and J by 3 bases, with 12 bases between the two germline ends. The length of the CDR3 is 15 residues. Per the germline V gene, CDR1 is SGHNT and CDR2 is YENEEA. The CDR3 sequence: CASSLDRVSRYEQYF. For the CDR3, the DNA is TGTGCCAGCAGCTTAGATCGTGTCAGCCGCTACGAGCAGTACTTC.